These T cell receptor beta chains were read from a single sample in a study of T cell responses to AZD1222 COVID-19 vaccine. Profiling relied on immunoSEQ multiplex PCR, and the TCRdb table lists in-frame clones only, not all of them. The sample lists some 200,000 clones, approximately 91% seen once, with 0.99% in the top ten. This specimen consisted of peripheral blood, obtained on day 0 of AZD1222 vaccination. Receptors originate from an adult in good health. The CDR3 runs from the conserved cysteine through the conserved F or W. Each record gives: V gene, clone size, D gene, J gene, CDR3 protein, CDR3 DNA. D genes are given only for firm matches. Only some rows state a clone size, as once, few, many or a class for expanded clones.

v_gene: TRBV15
abundance: few
d_gene: -
j_gene: TRBJ1-1
CDR3aa: CATSRDGNTEAFF
CDR3nt: TGTGCCACCAGCAGAGATGGGAACACTGAAGCTTTCTTT

v_gene: TRBV7-6
abundance: -
d_gene: TRBD1
j_gene: TRBJ1-1
CDR3aa: CASSKSQGAGTEAFF
CDR3nt: TGTGCCAGCAGCAAATCACAGGGGGCGGGTACTGAAGCTTTCTTT

v_gene: TRBV19
abundance: -
d_gene: -
j_gene: TRBJ2-3
CDR3aa: CASSIGRGPFGTDTQYF
CDR3nt: TGTGCCAGTAGTATCGGGCGGGGGCCCTTCGGCACAGATACGCAGTATTTT

v_gene: TRBV6-5
abundance: -
d_gene: -
j_gene: TRBJ1-6
CDR3aa: CASGVRVSPLHF
CDR3nt: TGTGCCAGCGGAGTGAGGGTTTCACCCCTCCACTTT

v_gene: TRBV12-5
abundance: once
d_gene: -
j_gene: TRBJ1-4
CDR3aa: CASGSIPSNNEKLFF
CDR3nt: TGTGCTAGTGGTTCCATACCCTCGAATAATGAAAAACTGTTTTTT

v_gene: TRBV12-5
abundance: -
d_gene: -
j_gene: TRBJ1-1
CDR3aa: CASGLTGSPEAFF
CDR3nt: TGTGCTAGTGGTTTGACGGGTTCCCCAGAAGCTTTCTTT

v_gene: TRBV15
abundance: -
d_gene: TRBD2
j_gene: TRBJ2-1
CDR3aa: CATRAGGYNEQFF
CDR3nt: TGTGCCACCAGGGCGGGAGGCTACAATGAGCAGTTCTTC

v_gene: TRBV29-1
abundance: -
d_gene: -
j_gene: TRBJ1-2
CDR3aa: CSVDGDGYTF
CDR3nt: TGCAGCGTTGACGGTGATGGCTACACCTTC

v_gene: TRBV21-1
abundance: once
d_gene: -
j_gene: TRBJ1-5
CDR3aa: CASSKGVIGGAKPQHF
CDR3nt: TGTGCCAGCAGCAAAGGGGTGATAGGGGGCGCGAAGCCCCAGCATTTT

v_gene: TRBV12-3/TRBV12-4
abundance: -
d_gene: -
j_gene: TRBJ2-1
CDR3aa: CASSSGDNEQFF
CDR3nt: TGTGCCAGCAGTTCTGGGGACAATGAGCAGTTCTTC

v_gene: TRBV27
abundance: -
d_gene: -
j_gene: TRBJ1-2
CDR3aa: CASTQTGAINGYTF
CDR3nt: TGTGCCAGCACCCAGACAGGTGCTATTAATGGCTACACCTTC

v_gene: TRBV7-5
abundance: -
d_gene: -
j_gene: TRBJ2-2
CDR3aa: CVRSLADRSWGDTGELFF
CDR3nt: TGTGTCAGAAGCTTAGCGGACAGGTCGTGGGGGGACACCGGGGAGCTGTTTTTT

v_gene: TRBV19
abundance: -
d_gene: -
j_gene: TRBJ1-5
CDR3aa: CASSIRARSNQPQHF
CDR3nt: TGTGCCAGTAGTATTCGGGCCAGAAGCAATCAGCCCCAGCATTTT

v_gene: TRBV5-5
abundance: -
d_gene: TRBD2
j_gene: TRBJ2-1
CDR3aa: CASSLWTSGRDGTIF
CDR3nt: TGTGCCAGCAGCTTGTGGACTAGCGGGAGGGACGGCACGATCTTC

v_gene: TRBV9
abundance: once
d_gene: -
j_gene: TRBJ2-7
CDR3aa: CASSANHYEQYF
CDR3nt: TGTGCCAGCAGCGCGAACCACTACGAGCAGTACTTC

v_gene: TRBV5-8
abundance: -
d_gene: TRBD1
j_gene: TRBJ2-3
CDR3aa: CASSWGQGARSTDTQYF
CDR3nt: TGTGCCAGCAGCTGGGGACAGGGGGCTAGAAGCACAGATACGCAGTATTTT

v_gene: TRBV2
abundance: -
d_gene: -
j_gene: TRBJ1-2
CDR3aa: CASSDPTAGGYTF
CDR3nt: TGTGCCAGCAGTGATCCCACGGCGGGTGGCTACACCTTC

v_gene: TRBV7-9
abundance: -
d_gene: -
j_gene: TRBJ1-6
CDR3aa: CASSHRVGNSPLHF
CDR3nt: TGTGCCAGCAGTCACAGGGTGGGGAATTCACCCCTCCACTTT

v_gene: TRBV6-5
abundance: -
d_gene: TRBD1
j_gene: TRBJ1-1
CDR3aa: CASSPQGATEAFF
CDR3nt: TGTGCCAGCAGTCCACAGGGGGCTACTGAAGCTTTCTTT

v_gene: TRBV20-1
abundance: -
d_gene: TRBD2
j_gene: TRBJ2-1
CDR3aa: CSASSPGTSGYNEQFF
CDR3nt: TGCAGTGCTAGTTCCCCCGGGACTAGCGGTTACAATGAGCAGTTCTTC

v_gene: TRBV14
abundance: -
d_gene: TRBD1
j_gene: TRBJ2-3
CDR3aa: CASSHHRLDRALTSTDTQYF
CDR3nt: TGTGCCAGCAGCCACCACCGCTTGGACAGGGCCTTAACTAGCACAGATACGCAGTATTTT

v_gene: TRBV10-3
abundance: -
d_gene: -
j_gene: TRBJ1-6
CDR3aa: CAISGLNSPLHF
CDR3nt: TGTGCCATCAGTGGGCTTAATTCACCCCTCCACTTT

v_gene: TRBV14
abundance: -
d_gene: -
j_gene: TRBJ2-5
CDR3aa: CASSQAETQYF
CDR3nt: TGTGCCAGCAGCCAAGCGGAGACCCAGTACTTC

v_gene: TRBV4-1
abundance: -
d_gene: -
j_gene: TRBJ2-1
CDR3aa: CASSQDPGRSYNEQFF
CDR3nt: TGCGCCAGCAGCCAAGATCCGGGAAGGTCCTACAATGAGCAGTTCTTC

v_gene: TRBV27
abundance: -
d_gene: TRBD2
j_gene: TRBJ2-1
CDR3aa: CASSPSAGEYYNEQFF
CDR3nt: TGTGCCAGCAGCCCCTCGGCGGGAGAGTACTACAATGAGCAGTTCTTC

v_gene: TRBV7-2
abundance: -
d_gene: -
j_gene: TRBJ2-1
CDR3aa: CASSRPGNEQFF
CDR3nt: TGTGCCAGCAGCCGTCCGGGCAATGAGCAGTTCTTC

v_gene: TRBV27
abundance: -
d_gene: -
j_gene: TRBJ2-3
CDR3aa: CASSPWARRLSDTQYF
CDR3nt: TGTGCCAGCAGTCCTTGGGCGCGCCGCCTCTCAGATACGCAGTATTTT

v_gene: TRBV3-1/TRBV3-2
abundance: -
d_gene: -
j_gene: TRBJ2-6
CDR3aa: CASSQPAWELGSGANVLTF
CDR3nt: TGTGCCAGCAGCCAACCCGCCTGGGAACTAGGCTCTGGGGCCAACGTCCTGACTTTC

v_gene: TRBV9
abundance: -
d_gene: TRBD1
j_gene: TRBJ1-3
CDR3aa: CASSPQGQALSGNTIYF
CDR3nt: TGTGCCAGCAGCCCCCAAGGACAGGCCCTCTCTGGAAACACCATATATTTT

v_gene: TRBV14
abundance: -
d_gene: TRBD1
j_gene: TRBJ2-7
CDR3aa: CASSRTGQDLYEQYF
CDR3nt: TGTGCCAGCAGCCGAACGGGACAGGACCTCTACGAGCAGTACTTC

v_gene: TRBV2
abundance: once
d_gene: -
j_gene: TRBJ2-1
CDR3aa: CASSEVQGNEQFF
CDR3nt: TGTGCCAGCAGTGAGGTGCAGGGCAATGAGCAGTTCTTC

v_gene: TRBV14
abundance: -
d_gene: -
j_gene: TRBJ2-7
CDR3aa: CASSQGISAGSIPYYEQYF
CDR3nt: TGTGCCAGCAGCCAAGGAATATCGGCAGGGAGTATACCCTACTACGAGCAGTACTTC

v_gene: TRBV3-1/TRBV3-2
abundance: -
d_gene: TRBD1
j_gene: TRBJ2-2
CDR3aa: CASSQDLGQGGTGELFF
CDR3nt: TGTGCCAGCAGCCAAGATCTGGGACAGGGAGGGACCGGGGAGCTGTTTTTT

v_gene: TRBV6-5
abundance: -
d_gene: -
j_gene: TRBJ2-5
CDR3aa: CASSYSGWGTQYF
CDR3nt: TGTGCCAGCAGTTACTCAGGGTGGGGGACCCAGTACTTC

v_gene: TRBV11-2
abundance: -
d_gene: TRBD1
j_gene: TRBJ1-3
CDR3aa: CASSSLRQGGNTIYF
CDR3nt: TGTGCCAGCAGCTCCCTTCGACAGGGCGGAAACACCATATATTTT

v_gene: TRBV6-4
abundance: -
d_gene: -
j_gene: TRBJ1-2
CDR3aa: CASSDGQGRVGIYGYTF
CDR3nt: TGTGCCAGCAGTGACGGGCAAGGCAGGGTGGGGATCTATGGCTACACCTTC

v_gene: TRBV6-6
abundance: -
d_gene: TRBD2
j_gene: TRBJ2-5
CDR3aa: CASSRGLAGAETQYF
CDR3nt: TGTGCCAGCAGCCGGGGACTAGCGGGGGCGGAGACCCAGTACTTC

v_gene: TRBV15
abundance: -
d_gene: -
j_gene: TRBJ1-6
CDR3aa: CATSRDSQAVSSYNSPLHF
CDR3nt: TGTGCCACCAGCAGAGATTCCCAGGCAGTTAGCTCCTATAATTCACCCCTCCACTTT

v_gene: TRBV4-1
abundance: -
d_gene: TRBD2
j_gene: TRBJ2-7
CDR3aa: CASSQAQGTSGSYEQYF
CDR3nt: TGCGCCAGCAGCCAGGCCCAAGGGACTAGCGGGTCCTACGAGCAGTACTTC

v_gene: TRBV7-2
abundance: once
d_gene: -
j_gene: TRBJ2-2
CDR3aa: CASSLALATGELFF
CDR3nt: TGTGCCAGCAGCTTAGCTTTAGCAACCGGGGAGCTGTTTTTT

v_gene: TRBV4-2
abundance: -
d_gene: -
j_gene: TRBJ2-1
CDR3aa: CASSYSGTYNEQFF
CDR3nt: TGTGCCAGCAGCTATAGCGGTACCTACAATGAGCAGTTCTTC

v_gene: TRBV4-2
abundance: -
d_gene: -
j_gene: TRBJ1-2
CDR3aa: CASSLTRVEYTF
CDR3nt: TGTGCCAGCAGCTTGACCAGGGTTGAATACACCTTC

v_gene: TRBV10-2
abundance: -
d_gene: -
j_gene: TRBJ1-3
CDR3aa: CASSESPTRPTGGNTIYF
CDR3nt: TGCGCCAGCAGTGAGTCCCCCACCCGGCCTACTGGAGGAAACACCATATATTTT

v_gene: TRBV24-1
abundance: -
d_gene: -
j_gene: TRBJ2-3
CDR3aa: CATSDQPRGAYTDTQYF
CDR3nt: TGTGCCACCAGTGACCAGCCCCGGGGCGCCTACACAGATACGCAGTATTTT

v_gene: TRBV7-2
abundance: -
d_gene: -
j_gene: TRBJ1-2
CDR3aa: CASSSWPGHVSGYTF
CDR3nt: TGTGCCAGCAGCTCATGGCCGGGACACGTTTCTGGCTACACCTTC

v_gene: TRBV28
abundance: -
d_gene: TRBD1
j_gene: TRBJ2-3
CDR3aa: CASSLLGWTGGSTDTQYF
CDR3nt: TGTGCCAGCAGTTTGTTGGGTTGGACAGGGGGCAGTACAGATACGCAGTATTTT

v_gene: TRBV6-5
abundance: few
d_gene: -
j_gene: TRBJ1-1
CDR3aa: CASRRETGLNTEAFF
CDR3nt: TGTGCCAGCAGACGAGAAACAGGTCTGAACACTGAAGCTTTCTTT

v_gene: TRBV5-4
abundance: -
d_gene: TRBD1
j_gene: TRBJ1-2
CDR3aa: CASREQGRVYYGYTF
CDR3nt: TGTGCCAGCAGGGAACAGGGGAGAGTCTACTATGGCTACACCTTC

v_gene: TRBV3-1/TRBV3-2
abundance: -
d_gene: -
j_gene: TRBJ1-2
CDR3aa: CASSLNARDAGDGYTF
CDR3nt: TGTGCCAGCAGCCTGAACGCCCGGGACGCCGGCGATGGCTACACCTTC